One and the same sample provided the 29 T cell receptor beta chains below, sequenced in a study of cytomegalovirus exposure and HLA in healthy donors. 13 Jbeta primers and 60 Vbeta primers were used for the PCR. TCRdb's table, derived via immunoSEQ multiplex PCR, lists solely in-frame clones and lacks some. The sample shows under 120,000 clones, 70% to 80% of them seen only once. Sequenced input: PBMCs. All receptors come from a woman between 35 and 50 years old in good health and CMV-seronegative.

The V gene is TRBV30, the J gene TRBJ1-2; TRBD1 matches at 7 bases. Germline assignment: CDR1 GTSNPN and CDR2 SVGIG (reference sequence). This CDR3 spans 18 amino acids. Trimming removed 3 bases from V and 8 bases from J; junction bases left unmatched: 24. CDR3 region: CAWSAVGTLDRQEAGYTF. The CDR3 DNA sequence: TGTGCCTGGAGCGCAGTGGGAACTCTGGACAGGCAGGAGGCGGGCTACACCTTC.

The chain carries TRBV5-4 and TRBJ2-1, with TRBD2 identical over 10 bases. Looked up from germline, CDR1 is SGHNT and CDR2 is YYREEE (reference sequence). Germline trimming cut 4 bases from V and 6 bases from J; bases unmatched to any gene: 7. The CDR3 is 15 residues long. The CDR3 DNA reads TGTGCCAGCAGCGCCCCGGGACTAGCGCGCAATGAGCAGTTCTTC. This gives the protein CASSAPGLARNEQFF. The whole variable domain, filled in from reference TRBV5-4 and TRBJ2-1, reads ETGVTQSPTHLIKTRGQQVTLRCSSQSGHNTVSWYQQALGQGPQFIFQYYREEENGRGNFPPRFSGLQFPNYSSELNVNALELDDSALYLCASSAPGLARNEQFFGPGTRLTVL.

This CDR3 is CASSRQSGNQPQHF. The CDR3 nucleotides are TGTGCCAGCAGCCGACAGTCTGGCAATCAGCCCCAGCATTTT. This chain joins TRBV11-2 and TRBJ1-5, with D perhaps TRBD1 (5 bases). V was clipped by 5 bases and J by 2 bases, with 10 bases between them. Germline V gene sequence: CDR1 SGHAT, CDR2 FQNNGV. The CDR3 sequence is 14 residues long.

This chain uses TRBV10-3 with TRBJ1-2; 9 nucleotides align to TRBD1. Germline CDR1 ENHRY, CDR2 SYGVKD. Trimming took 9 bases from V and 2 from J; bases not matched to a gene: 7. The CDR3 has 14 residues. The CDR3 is CAISEDRGNYGYTF. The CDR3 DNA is TGTGCCATTAGCGAAGACAGGGGGAACTATGGCTACACCTTC.

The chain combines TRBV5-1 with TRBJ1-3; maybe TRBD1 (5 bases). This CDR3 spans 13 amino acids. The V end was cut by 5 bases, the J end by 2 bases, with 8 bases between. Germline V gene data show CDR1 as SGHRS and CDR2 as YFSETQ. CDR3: CASSQGAGNTIYF. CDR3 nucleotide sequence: TGCGCCAGCAGTCAAGGGGCTGGAAACACCATATATTTT. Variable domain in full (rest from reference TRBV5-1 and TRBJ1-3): KAGVTQTPRYLIKTRGQQVTLSCSPISGHRSVSWYQQTPGQGLQFLFEYFSETQRNKGNFPGRFSGRQFSNSRSEMNVSTLELGDSALYLCASSQGAGNTIYFGEGSWLTVV.

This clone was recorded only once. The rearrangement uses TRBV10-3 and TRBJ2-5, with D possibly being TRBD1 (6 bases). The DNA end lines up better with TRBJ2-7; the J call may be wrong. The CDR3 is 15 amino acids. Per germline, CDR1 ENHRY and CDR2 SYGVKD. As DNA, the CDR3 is TGTGCCATCAGTGAGTTTGAGACAGGCTCCTACGAGCAGTACTTC. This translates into CAISEFETGSYEQYF.

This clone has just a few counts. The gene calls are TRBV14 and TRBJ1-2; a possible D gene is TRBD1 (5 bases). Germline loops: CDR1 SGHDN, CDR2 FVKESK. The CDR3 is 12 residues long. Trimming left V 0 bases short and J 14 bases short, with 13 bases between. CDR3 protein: CASSQDRQGITF. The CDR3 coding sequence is TGTGCCAGCAGCCAAGATCGTCAGGGAATTACCTTC. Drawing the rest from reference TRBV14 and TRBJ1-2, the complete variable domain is EAGVTQFPSHSVIEKGQTVTLRCDPISGHDNLYWYRRVMGKEIKFLLHFVKESKQDESGMPNNRFLAERTGGTYSTLKVQPAELEDSGVYFCASSQDRQGITFGSGTRLTVV.

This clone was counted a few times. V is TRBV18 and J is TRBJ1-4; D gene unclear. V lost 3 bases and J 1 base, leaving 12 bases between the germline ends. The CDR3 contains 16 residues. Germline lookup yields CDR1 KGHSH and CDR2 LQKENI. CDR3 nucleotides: TGTGCCAGCTCACCCCGGCAAGGCGGAACTAATGAAAAACTGTTTTTT. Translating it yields CASSPRQGGTNEKLFF.

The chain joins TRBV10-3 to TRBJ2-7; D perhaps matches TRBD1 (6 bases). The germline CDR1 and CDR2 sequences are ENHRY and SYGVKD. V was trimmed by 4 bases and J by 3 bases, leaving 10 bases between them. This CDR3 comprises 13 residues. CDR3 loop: CAISGGRGYEQYF. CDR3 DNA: TGTGCCATCAGTGGGGGCAGGGGCTACGAGCAGTACTTC.

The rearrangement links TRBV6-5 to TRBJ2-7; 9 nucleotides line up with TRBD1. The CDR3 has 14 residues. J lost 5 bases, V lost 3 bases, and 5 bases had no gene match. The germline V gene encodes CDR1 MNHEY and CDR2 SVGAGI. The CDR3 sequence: CASSYTGTGNEQYF. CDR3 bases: TGTGCCAGCAGTTATACCGGGACAGGGAACGAGCAGTACTTC.

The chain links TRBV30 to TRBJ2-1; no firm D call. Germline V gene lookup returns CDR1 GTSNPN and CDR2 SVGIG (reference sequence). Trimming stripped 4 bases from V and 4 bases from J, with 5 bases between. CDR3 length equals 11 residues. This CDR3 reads CAWTGYNEQFF. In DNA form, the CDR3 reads TGTGCCTGGACCGGTTACAATGAGCAGTTCTTC.

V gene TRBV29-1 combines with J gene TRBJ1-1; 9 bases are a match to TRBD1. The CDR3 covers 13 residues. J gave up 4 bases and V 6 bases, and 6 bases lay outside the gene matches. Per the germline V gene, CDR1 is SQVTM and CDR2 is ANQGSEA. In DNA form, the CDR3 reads TGCAGCGTAAACGGACAGGGGCGCACTGAAGCTTTCTTT. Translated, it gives CSVNGQGRTEAFF.

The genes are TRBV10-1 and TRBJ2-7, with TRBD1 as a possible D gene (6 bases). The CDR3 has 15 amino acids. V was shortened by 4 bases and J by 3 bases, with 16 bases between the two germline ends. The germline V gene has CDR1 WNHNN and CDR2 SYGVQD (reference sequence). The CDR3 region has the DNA TGCGCCAGCAGTGTTGGGGCAGGGGACAACTACGAGCAGTACTTC. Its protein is CASSVGAGDNYEQYF.

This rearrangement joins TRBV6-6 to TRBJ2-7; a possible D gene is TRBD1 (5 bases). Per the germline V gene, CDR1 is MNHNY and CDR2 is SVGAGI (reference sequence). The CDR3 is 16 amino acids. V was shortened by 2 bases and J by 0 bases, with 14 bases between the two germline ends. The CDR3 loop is CASSYTQGVPSYEQYF. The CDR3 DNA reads TGTGCCAGCAGTTACACCCAGGGTGTACCCTCCTACGAGCAGTACTTC.

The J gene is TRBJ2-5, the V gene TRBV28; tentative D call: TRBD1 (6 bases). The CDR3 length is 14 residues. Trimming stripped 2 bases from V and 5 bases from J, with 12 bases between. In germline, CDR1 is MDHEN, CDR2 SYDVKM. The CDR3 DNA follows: TGTGCCAGCAGTTTACAGGGGAAGGCGGAGACCCAGTACTTC. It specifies CASSLQGKAETQYF.

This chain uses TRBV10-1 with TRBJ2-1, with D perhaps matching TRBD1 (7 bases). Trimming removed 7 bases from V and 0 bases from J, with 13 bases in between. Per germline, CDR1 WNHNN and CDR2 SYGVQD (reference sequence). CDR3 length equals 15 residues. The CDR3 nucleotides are TGCGCCAGCAATCCGGGGGACAGCTCCTACAATGAGCAGTTCTTC. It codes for CASNPGDSSYNEQFF.

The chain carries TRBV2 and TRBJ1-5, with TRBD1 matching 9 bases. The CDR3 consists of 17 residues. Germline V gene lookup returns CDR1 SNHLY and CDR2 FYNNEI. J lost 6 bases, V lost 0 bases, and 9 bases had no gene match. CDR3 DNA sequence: TGTGCCAGCAGTGAAGCGAGTGGGACAGGGTCTAGTCAGCCCCAGCATTTT. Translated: CASSEASGTGSSQPQHF.

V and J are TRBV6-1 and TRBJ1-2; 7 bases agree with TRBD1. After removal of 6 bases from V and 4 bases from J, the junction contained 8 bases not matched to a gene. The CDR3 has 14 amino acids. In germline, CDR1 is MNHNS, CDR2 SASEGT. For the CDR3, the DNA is TGTGCCAGCAGGGATCAAGGGGGCATCTATGGCTACACCTTC. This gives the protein CASRDQGGIYGYTF.

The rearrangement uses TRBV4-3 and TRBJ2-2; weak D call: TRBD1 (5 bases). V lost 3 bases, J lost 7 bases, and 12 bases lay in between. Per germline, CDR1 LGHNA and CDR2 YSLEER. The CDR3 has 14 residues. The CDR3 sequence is CASSQGLLGGELFF. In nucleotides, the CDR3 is TGCGCCAGCAGCCAGGGGCTCCTCGGCGGGGAGCTGTTTTTT.

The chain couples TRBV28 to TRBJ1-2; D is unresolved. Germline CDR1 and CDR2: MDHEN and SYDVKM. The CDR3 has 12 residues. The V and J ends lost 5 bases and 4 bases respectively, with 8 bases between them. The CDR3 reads CASSKEVYGYTF. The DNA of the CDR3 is TGTGCCAGCAGTAAGGAGGTCTATGGCTACACCTTC.

The CDR3 protein is CASSLLGNTIYF. The CDR3 DNA is TGTGCCAGCAGCTTGTTAGGAAACACCATATATTTT. The gene calls are TRBV5-4 and TRBJ1-3; D unclear. Per the germline V gene, CDR1 is SGHNT and CDR2 is YYREEE (reference sequence). The V gene lost 1 base and the J gene lost 4 bases, with 3 bases spanning the gap. The CDR3 spans 12 residues.

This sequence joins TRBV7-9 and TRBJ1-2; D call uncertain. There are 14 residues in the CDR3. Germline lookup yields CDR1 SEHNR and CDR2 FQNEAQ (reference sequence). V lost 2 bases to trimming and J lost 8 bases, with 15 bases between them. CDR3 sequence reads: CASSLSSSDGGYTF. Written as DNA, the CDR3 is TGTGCCAGCAGCTTATCGTCCAGCGATGGGGGCTACACCTTC.

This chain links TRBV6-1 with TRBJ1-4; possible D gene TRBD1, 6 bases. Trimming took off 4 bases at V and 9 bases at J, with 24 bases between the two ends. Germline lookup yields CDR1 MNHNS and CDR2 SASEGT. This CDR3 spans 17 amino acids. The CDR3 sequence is CASSGTATVLRGKKLFF. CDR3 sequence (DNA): TGTGCCAGCAGTGGTACAGCCACGGTGCTTAGGGGGAAAAAACTGTTTTTT.

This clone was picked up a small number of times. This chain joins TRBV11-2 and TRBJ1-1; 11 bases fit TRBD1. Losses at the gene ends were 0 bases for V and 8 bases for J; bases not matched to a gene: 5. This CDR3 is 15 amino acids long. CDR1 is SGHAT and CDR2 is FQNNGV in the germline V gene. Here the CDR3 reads CASSLDRTGGGEAFF. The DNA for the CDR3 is TGTGCCAGCAGCTTAGATCGGACAGGGGGCGGAGAAGCTTTCTTT.

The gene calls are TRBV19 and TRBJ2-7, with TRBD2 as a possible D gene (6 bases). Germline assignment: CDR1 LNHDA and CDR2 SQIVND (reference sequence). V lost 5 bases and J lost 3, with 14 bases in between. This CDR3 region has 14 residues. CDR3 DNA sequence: TGTGCCAGTAGTTCATCGGGACTGTACTACGAGCAGTACTTC. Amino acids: CASSSSGLYYEQYF.

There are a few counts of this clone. In nucleotides, the CDR3 is TGTGCCAGCAGTTACACTTCCGGGACAGGGGGCTACGAGCAGTACTTC. Translated: CASSYTSGTGGYEQYF. The chain recombines TRBV6-6 with TRBJ2-7; 11 bases fit TRBD1. Germline V CDR1 and CDR2: MNHNY, SVGAGI (reference sequence). The V gene end was trimmed by 2 bases and the J gene end by 3 bases; junction bases not matched to a gene: 6. The CDR3 is 16 residues long.

In DNA form, the CDR3 reads TGTGCCAGCAGCAGTAGGGCTAGCGGGTCCTACGAGCAGTACTTC. Amino acids: CASSSRASGSYEQYF. The rearrangement joins TRBV27 to TRBJ2-7; 8 positions agree with TRBD2. There are 15 residues in the CDR3. The J segment lost 1 base and the V segment lost 6 bases, leaving 8 bases of the junction unmatched. The germline V gene has CDR1 MNHEY and CDR2 SMNVEV (reference sequence).

CDR3 nucleotides: TGTGCCAGCAGCCAAGAATGGGGGGTGAACACTGAAGCTTTCTTT. Translating gives CASSQEWGVNTEAFF. The rearrangement links TRBV4-2 to TRBJ1-1, with a tentative D call TRBD1 (5 bases). CDR1 and CDR2 from the germline V gene are LGHNA and YNFKEQ. V gave up 0 bases and J gave up 0 bases, with 8 bases separating them. CDR3 length: 15 residues.

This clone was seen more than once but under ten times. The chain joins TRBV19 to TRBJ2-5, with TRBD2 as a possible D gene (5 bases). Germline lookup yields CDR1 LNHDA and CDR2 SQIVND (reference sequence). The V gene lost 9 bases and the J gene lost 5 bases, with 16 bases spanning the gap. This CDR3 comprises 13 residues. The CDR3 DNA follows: TGTGCCAGCACGCCTCGGGAAGCTGAGACCCAGTACTTC. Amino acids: CASTPREAETQYF.